The 15 T cell receptor beta chains listed next were all sequenced from one sample in a study of blood T cell repertoires in COVID-19. Sequencing was performed with immunoSEQ multiplex PCR; in TCRdb, only in-frame clones are kept and a portion is missing. Among under 95,000 clones listed, roughly 89% were seen once. Sequenced material: peripheral blood. The receptors come from a woman aged 45-65 years with acute or convalescent COVID-19.

V usage is TRBV11-2 and J usage is TRBJ2-7; the match to TRBD1 covers 10 bases. The length of the CDR3 is 15 residues. J was trimmed by 6 bases and V by 5 bases; bases with no gene match: 10. Germline CDR1 SGHAT, CDR2 FQNNGV. The CDR3 is CASSPRQGALREQYF. CDR3 DNA: TGTGCCAGCAGCCCGAGACAGGGGGCCCTCCGCGAGCAGTACTTC.

The rearrangement uses TRBV19 and TRBJ2-1; maybe TRBD2 (5 bases). The germline CDR1 and CDR2 sequences are LNHDA and SQIVND (reference sequence). Trimming removed 1 base at V and 2 bases at J, with 12 bases between. This CDR3 comprises 16 residues. The CDR3 reads CASSIVAGGTYNEQFF. The CDR3 nucleotides read TGTGCCAGTAGTATAGTCGCGGGTGGGACCTACAATGAGCAGTTCTTC.

Remarks on this clone: Mismatch with germline at one junction end may stem from a read error. The rearrangement joins TRBV2 to TRBJ1-2; maybe TRBD1 (6 bases). The CDR3 runs 12 residues. The germline V gene has CDR1 SNHLY and CDR2 FYNNEI. CDR3 in DNA: TGTGCCAGCAATGAACAGGGCTTCGGCTACACCTTC. Amino acids: CASNEQGFGYTF.

This clone was observed a handful of times. The chain employs TRBV7-9 and TRBJ2-7; the match to TRBD1 covers 7 bases. Trimming took 3 bases from V and 0 from J; bases not matched to a gene: 5. The germline gives CDR1 SEHNR, CDR2 FQNEAQ (reference sequence). This CDR3 has 15 residues. The CDR3 bases are TGTGCCAGCAGCTTTGGGACAGCTAGCTCCTACGAGCAGTACTTC. The encoded protein is CASSFGTASSYEQYF.

This chain links TRBV6-5 with TRBJ2-7; 10 bases match TRBD1. With 5 bases clipped from V and 3 bases from J, the junction kept 4 bases outside the gene matches. CDR1 MNHEY and CDR2 SVGAGI come from the germline V gene. The CDR3 extends over 14 amino acids. The CDR3 protein is CASSTWTGGYEQYF. Here the CDR3 DNA reads TGTGCCAGCAGTACCTGGACAGGGGGCTACGAGCAGTACTTC.

This chain joins TRBV29-1 and TRBJ1-4, with D possibly TRBD1 on 6 matching bases. CDR1 is SQVTM and CDR2 is ANQGSEA in the germline V gene. V was cut by 7 bases and J by 0 bases, with 12 bases left in between. This CDR3 spans 14 amino acids. CDR3 DNA: TGCAGCGCCGGACAGTCATCAACTAATGAAAAACTGTTTTTT. This codes for CSAGQSSTNEKLFF.

V and J are TRBV7-2 and TRBJ1-2, with 9 bases fitting TRBD1. J was trimmed by 5 bases and V by 7 bases; bases with no gene match: 11. Germline CDR1 and CDR2: SGHTA and FQGNSA. This CDR3 comprises 15 residues. CDR3 nucleotide sequence: TGTGCCAGCAACCGACGGGACAGGGTCGATTATGGCTACACCTTC. This codes for CASNRRDRVDYGYTF.

This clone appeared a single time. V usage is TRBV28 and J usage is TRBJ2-5; TRBD1 agrees at 8 bases. Germline V gene data show CDR1 as MDHEN and CDR2 as SYDVKM. J was trimmed by 1 base and V by 3 bases; bases with no gene match: 4. This CDR3 is built from 15 residues. In nucleotides, the CDR3 is TGTGCCAGCAGTTTGGACAGGGTAATCCAAGAGACCCAGTACTTC. Translated, it gives CASSLDRVIQETQYF.

The chain couples TRBV11-3 to TRBJ2-3; D may be TRBD1 (6 bases). The V gene lost 4 bases and the J gene lost 6 bases, with 17 bases spanning the gap. The CDR3 is 15 amino acids. CDR1 is SGHNT, CDR2 YENEEA, per germline. The CDR3 DNA follows: TGTGCCAGCAGCTCAGAAGGGTCAGGGGCCGATACGCAGTATTTT. It codes for CASSSEGSGADTQYF.

This sequence joins TRBV28 and TRBJ1-2; D uncertain. The CDR3 totals 14 residues. Germline CDR1 is MDHEN and CDR2 is SYDVKM. The ends were cut back, 2 bases at V and 3 bases at J, with 10 bases in the middle. This CDR3 reads CASSLGGADYGYTF. The CDR3 bases are TGTGCCAGCAGTTTAGGCGGCGCCGACTATGGCTACACCTTC.

The V and J genes are TRBV5-1 and TRBJ2-1, with D tentatively TRBD2 (5 bases). This CDR3 is built from 15 residues. V lost 2 bases to trimming and J lost 2 bases, with 11 bases between them. Germline V CDR1 and CDR2: SGHRS, YFSETQ. CDR3 sequence (DNA): TGCGCCAGCAGCTTTACAGCGGAAACCTACAATGAGCAGTTCTTC. It is translated as CASSFTAETYNEQFF. The full variable domain, in which reference TRBV5-1 and TRBJ2-1 provide the parts outside the CDR3, is KAGVTQTPRYLIKTRGQQVTLSCSPISGHRSVSWYQQTPGQGLQFLFEYFSETQRNKGNFPGRFSGRQFSNSRSEMNVSTLELGDSALYLCASSFTAETYNEQFFGPGTRLTVL.

V and J are TRBV30 and TRBJ1-3, with D possibly being TRBD1 (5 bases). Germline V gives CDR1 GTSNPN, CDR2 SVGIG (reference sequence). This CDR3 contains 16 residues. V gave up 0 bases and J gave up 0 bases, with 12 bases separating them. CDR3 residues: CAWSVGHSFSGNTIYF. As DNA, the CDR3 is TGTGCCTGGAGTGTAGGACATTCCTTCTCTGGAAACACCATATATTTT.

CDR3 loop: CASSRTDRSYSGNTIYF. CDR3 sequence (DNA): TGTGCCAGCAGCCGAACGGACAGATCATACTCTGGAAACACCATATATTTT. The rearrangement joins TRBV5-8 to TRBJ1-3; a possible D gene is TRBD1 (6 bases). The CDR3 runs to 17 residues. Trimming left V 4 bases short and J 0 bases short, with 17 bases between. Germline loops: CDR1 SGHTS, CDR2 YDEGEE.

The chain joins TRBV5-6 to TRBJ1-4; 9 bases line up with TRBD1. Germline trimming cut 4 bases from V and 7 bases from J; bases unmatched to any gene: 11. This CDR3 comprises 16 residues. Germline V gene lookup returns CDR1 SGHDT and CDR2 YYEEEE. CDR3 residues: CASSPLGGTGSEKLFF. CDR3 DNA sequence: TGTGCCAGCAGCCCGCTTGGGGGGACAGGGTCTGAAAAACTGTTTTTT.

V is TRBV9 and J is TRBJ2-2; D is uncertain. In germline, CDR1 is SGDLS, CDR2 YYNGEE. The CDR3 runs to 13 residues. With 0 bases removed from V and 7 bases from J, the gap between germline ends came to 7 bases. The DNA for the CDR3 is TGTGCCAGCAGCGTAGGAATAGTCGGGGAGCTGTTTTTT. It yields the protein CASSVGIVGELFF.